This is a list of T cell receptor beta chains from one sample in a study of ipilimumab plus nivolumab after autologous stem cell transplantation. Profiling relied on immunoSEQ multiplex PCR, and the TCRdb table lists in-frame clones only, not all of them. The table has about 43,000 clones, 70% to 90% seen once. Sequencing used PBMCs, obtained in a trial of ipilimumab plus nivolumab as post-transplant consolidation. The origin of the receptors is a male donor with multiple myeloma. Each CDR3 is given with its conserved first and last residue. A D gene is named only where the DNA matches it firmly. The size of a clone is reported for some rows only, either as once, few or many, or as a class for expanded clones.

v_call	j_call	d_call	clone_size	cdr3_nt	cdr3_aa
TRBV11-2	TRBJ2-5	TRBD2	.	TGTGCCAGCAGCTTCACAAGGGGACTAGCGGGAAAGACCCAGTACTTC	CASSFTRGLAGKTQYF
TRBV7-9	TRBJ2-7	.	.	TGTGCCAGCAGCCAAAACGACTACGAGCAGTACTTC	CASSQNDYEQYF
TRBV27	TRBJ2-7	.	.	TGTGCCAGCAGTTTAGGGGACGAGCAGTACTTC	CASSLGDEQYF
TRBV10-2	TRBJ1-1	.	few	TGCGCCAGCAGCCGACGGGTCACTGAAGCTTTCTTT	CASSRRVTEAFF
TRBV11-2	TRBJ1-5	.	.	TGTGCCAGCAGCCCGACAGGCATCAGCCCCCAGCATTTT	CASSPTGISPQHF
TRBV4-1	TRBJ2-7	TRBD1	.	TGCGCCAGCAGCCTAGGGACAGGGGGAGTTGGCTACGAGCAGTACTTC	CASSLGTGGVGYEQYF
TRBV2	TRBJ2-3	TRBD2	.	TGTGCCAGCAGTCCCGGACTAGCGGGAGGTGATACGCAGTATTTT	CASSPGLAGGDTQYF
TRBV5-1	TRBJ2-1	TRBD1	.	TGCGCCAGCAGCTTTGGACAGGAGTTCAATGAGCAGTTCTTC	CASSFGQEFNEQFF
TRBV5-1	TRBJ2-1	TRBD1	.	TGCGCCAGCAGCAATAGGACAGGGAGGAATGAGCAGTTCTTC	CASSNRTGRNEQFF
TRBV27	TRBJ2-7	.	.	TGTGCCAGCAGTTTAGGGGGTTTAGGCACCTCCTACGAGCAGTACTTC	CASSLGGLGTSYEQYF
TRBV28	TRBJ1-2	TRBD1	once	TGTGCCAGCACCACAGGGGACAGGGTCTATGGCTACACCTTC	CASTTGDRVYGYTF
TRBV30	TRBJ1-2	.	.	TGTGCCTGGATAGGAAAGAGGGAGGATGGCTACACCTTC	CAWIGKREDGYTF
TRBV7-2	TRBJ2-3	.	.	TGTGCCAGCAGCTTCGTCGAGACAGATACGCAGTATTTT	CASSFVETDTQYF
TRBV6-1	TRBJ1-5	.	.	TGTGCCAGCAGTGAACGAGAGGGCTGGGGGGAGAATCAGCCCCAGCATTTT	CASSEREGWGENQPQHF
TRBV11-2	TRBJ2-7	.	.	TGTGCCAGCAGCTTAGATAGGGGTCAAGCGTACGAGCAGTACTTC	CASSLDRGQAYEQYF
TRBV7-9	TRBJ1-3	.	once	TGTGCCAGCAGGAGGGGGTCGGGAAACACCATATATTTT	CASRRGSGNTIYF
TRBV5-4	TRBJ1-1	.	.	TGTGCCATCCTACTCCCGGGGGGCGCTCCCACTGAAGCTTTCTTT	CAILLPGGAPTEAFF
TRBV18	TRBJ1-1	.	.	TGTGCCAGCTCACGGGGGACTGAGAACACTGAAGCTTTCTTT	CASSRGTENTEAFF
TRBV11-3	TRBJ1-6	TRBD1	.	TGTGCCAGCAGCTCAGGGGGCGACTCACCCCTCCACTTT	CASSSGGDSPLHF
TRBV5-1	TRBJ1-1	.	.	TGCGCCAGCAGCCTCCCGACCGTAGCTGGGGGGGAAGCTTTCTTT	CASSLPTVAGGEAFF
TRBV27	TRBJ1-6	.	.	TGTGCCAGCAGTCCGGGACGGCCGAAGGTCGGGTCCCTCCACTTT	CASSPGRPKVGSLHF
TRBV9	TRBJ2-5	.	.	TGTGCCAGCAGCGTTTTAGGGGGTGTAGAGACCCAGTACTTC	CASSVLGGVETQYF
TRBV18	TRBJ2-3	.	.	TGTGCCAGCTCACCCTCAGGGAACGCAGATACGCAGTATTTT	CASSPSGNADTQYF
TRBV6-5	TRBJ1-1	.	.	TGTGCCAGCAGTTACTCTTGGGGGGTAAGGGCTGAAGCTTTCTTT	CASSYSWGVRAEAFF
TRBV5-1	TRBJ2-2	.	.	TGCGCCAGCAGCTTGGGGGGGACAAGACTGATGAACACCGGGGAGCTGTTTTTT	CASSLGGTRLMNTGELFF
TRBV2	TRBJ2-1	TRBD2	.	TGTGCCAGCAGAGGACTAGCGGGAACCTACAATGAGCAGTTCTTC	CASRGLAGTYNEQFF
TRBV7-7	TRBJ2-5	.	.	TGTGCCAGCAGCCGGGTGGGGCGGCAAGAGACCCAGTACTTC	CASSRVGRQETQYF
TRBV7-2	TRBJ1-1	.	once	TGTGCCAGCAGCTTAGGGGGCGCAGGGAACACTGAAGCTTTCTTT	CASSLGGAGNTEAFF
TRBV27	TRBJ1-2	TRBD1	.	TGTGCCAGCAGAATGTGGGACAGGGTGGGCTATGGCTACACCTTC	CASRMWDRVGYGYTF
TRBV15	TRBJ1-4	.	.	TGTGCCACCAGCAGAGATCAGACAACTAATGAAAAACTGTTTTTT	CATSRDQTTNEKLFF
TRBV4-3	TRBJ1-5	TRBD1	once	TGCGCCAGCAGCCAAGACGGCCAGGGGGGGCAGCCCCAGCATTTT	CASSQDGQGGQPQHF
TRBV7-8	TRBJ1-2	TRBD1	.	TGTGCCAGCAGCTTACAGGGGGGTTTTTATGGCTACACCTTC	CASSLQGGFYGYTF
TRBV4-3	TRBJ1-2	.	.	TGCGCCAGCAGCCAAGATGTTCCCCGGGGTGCCTCTAACTATGGCTACACCTTC	CASSQDVPRGASNYGYTF
TRBV4-2	TRBJ1-2	TRBD1	.	TGTGCCAGCAGCCAAATGGGGACAGGCCAAAACTATGGCTACACCTTC	CASSQMGTGQNYGYTF
TRBV10-3	TRBJ1-1	TRBD1	.	TGTGCCATAAAGGGGGCCACTGAAGCTTTCTTT	CAIKGATEAFF
TRBV5-4	TRBJ2-3	TRBD2	few	TGTGCCAGCAGCCATGGGACTAGCGGAACGAAAGATACGCAGTATTTT	CASSHGTSGTKDTQYF
TRBV29-1	TRBJ1-4	.	.	TGCAGCGTGGTACAGGGTAATGAAAAACTGTTTTTT	CSVVQGNEKLFF
TRBV7-9	TRBJ1-1	TRBD1	few	TGTGCCAGCAGCGTTACAGGGGGCTTGAACACTGAAGCTTTCTTT	CASSVTGGLNTEAFF
TRBV5-5	TRBJ1-3	.	.	TGTGCCAGCAGCTTGGTCGACTACAGGGCTGGAAACACCATATATTTT	CASSLVDYRAGNTIYF
TRBV5-4	TRBJ1-2	.	.	TGTGCCAGCAGCCTGGTGGCGGGAGGATATGGCTACACCTTC	CASSLVAGGYGYTF
TRBV5-1	TRBJ1-1	TRBD1	once	TGCGCCAGCAGCTCGGGACAGGTTTTCACTGAAGCTTTCTTT	CASSSGQVFTEAFF